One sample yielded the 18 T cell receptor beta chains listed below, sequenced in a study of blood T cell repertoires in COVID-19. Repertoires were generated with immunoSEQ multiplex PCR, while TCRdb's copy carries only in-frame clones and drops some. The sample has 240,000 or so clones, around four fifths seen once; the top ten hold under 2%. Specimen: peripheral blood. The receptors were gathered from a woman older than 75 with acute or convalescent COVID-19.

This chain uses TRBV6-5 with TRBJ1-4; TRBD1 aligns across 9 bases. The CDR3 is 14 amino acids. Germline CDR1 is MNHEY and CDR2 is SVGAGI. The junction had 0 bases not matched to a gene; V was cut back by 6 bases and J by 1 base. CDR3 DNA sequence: TGTGCCAGCAGGACAGGGGGAACTAATGAAAAACTGTTTTTT. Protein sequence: CASRTGGTNEKLFF.

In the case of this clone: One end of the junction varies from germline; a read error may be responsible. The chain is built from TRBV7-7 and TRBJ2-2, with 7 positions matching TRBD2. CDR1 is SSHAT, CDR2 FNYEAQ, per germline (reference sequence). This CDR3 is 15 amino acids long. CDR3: CASSASGANTGELFF. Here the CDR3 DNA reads TGTGCTAGCAGCGCGAGCGGGGCGAACACCGGGGAGCTGTTTTTT. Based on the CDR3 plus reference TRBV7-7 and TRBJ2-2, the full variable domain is GAGVSQSPRYKVTKRGQDVTLRCDPISSHATLYWYQQALGQGPEFLTYFNYEAQPDKSGLPSDRFSAERPEGSISTLTIQRTEQRDSAMYRCASSASGANTGELFFGEGSRLTVL.

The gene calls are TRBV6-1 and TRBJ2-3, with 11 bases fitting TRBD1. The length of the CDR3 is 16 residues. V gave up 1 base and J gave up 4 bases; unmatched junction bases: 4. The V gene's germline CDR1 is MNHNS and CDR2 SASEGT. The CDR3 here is CASSEGDRGYPDTQYF. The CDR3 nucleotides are TGTGCCAGCAGTGAAGGGGACAGGGGGTACCCAGATACGCAGTATTTT.

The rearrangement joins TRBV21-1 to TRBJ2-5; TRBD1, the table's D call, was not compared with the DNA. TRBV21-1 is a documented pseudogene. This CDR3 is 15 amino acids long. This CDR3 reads CASTKPGVKKETQYF. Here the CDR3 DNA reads TGTGCCAGCACCAAGCCAGGGGTCAAAAAGGAGACCCAGTACTTC.

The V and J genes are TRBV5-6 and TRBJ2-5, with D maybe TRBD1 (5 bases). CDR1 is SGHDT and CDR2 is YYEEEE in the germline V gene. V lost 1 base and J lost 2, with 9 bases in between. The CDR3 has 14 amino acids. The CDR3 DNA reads TGTGCCAGCAGCTTGATGGGGCAACAAGAGACCCAGTACTTC. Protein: CASSLMGQQETQYF.

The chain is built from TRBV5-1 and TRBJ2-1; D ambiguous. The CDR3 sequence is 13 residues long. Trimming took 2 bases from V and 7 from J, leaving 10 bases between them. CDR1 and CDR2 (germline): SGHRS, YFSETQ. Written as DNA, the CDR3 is TGCGCCAGCAGCTTTACACGGGTAAATGAGCAGTTCTTC. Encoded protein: CASSFTRVNEQFF.

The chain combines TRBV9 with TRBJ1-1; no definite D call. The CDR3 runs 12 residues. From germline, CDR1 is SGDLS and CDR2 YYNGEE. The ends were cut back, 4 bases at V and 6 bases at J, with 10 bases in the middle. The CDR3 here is CASSPFESEAFF. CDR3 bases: TGTGCCAGCAGCCCCTTTGAGTCTGAAGCTTTCTTT.

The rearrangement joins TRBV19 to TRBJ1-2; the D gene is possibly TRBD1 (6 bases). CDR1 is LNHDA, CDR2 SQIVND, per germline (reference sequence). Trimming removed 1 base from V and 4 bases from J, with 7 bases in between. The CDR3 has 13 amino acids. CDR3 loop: CASSIGTAYGYTF. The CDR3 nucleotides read TGTGCCAGTAGTATAGGGACAGCCTATGGCTACACCTTC.

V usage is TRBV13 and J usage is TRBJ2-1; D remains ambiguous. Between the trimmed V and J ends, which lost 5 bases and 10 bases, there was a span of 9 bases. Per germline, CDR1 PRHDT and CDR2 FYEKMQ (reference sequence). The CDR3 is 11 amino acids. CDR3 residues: CASSLTEEQFF. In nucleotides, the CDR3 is TGTGCCAGCAGCCTAACAGAGGAGCAGTTCTTC.

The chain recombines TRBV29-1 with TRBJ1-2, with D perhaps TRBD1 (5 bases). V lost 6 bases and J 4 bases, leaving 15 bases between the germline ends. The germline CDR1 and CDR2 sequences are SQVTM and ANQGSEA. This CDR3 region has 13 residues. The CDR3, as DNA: TGCAGCGTCATCCGACAGAACGGCTATGGCTACACCTTC. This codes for CSVIRQNGYGYTF.

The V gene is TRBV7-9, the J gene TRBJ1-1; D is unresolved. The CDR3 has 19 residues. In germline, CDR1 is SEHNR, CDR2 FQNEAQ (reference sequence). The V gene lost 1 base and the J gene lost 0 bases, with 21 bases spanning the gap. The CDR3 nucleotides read TGTGCCAGCAGCTTAGTGGGCGAAAGAGGGCGCTTTATGAACACTGAAGCTTTCTTT. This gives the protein CASSLVGERGRFMNTEAFF.

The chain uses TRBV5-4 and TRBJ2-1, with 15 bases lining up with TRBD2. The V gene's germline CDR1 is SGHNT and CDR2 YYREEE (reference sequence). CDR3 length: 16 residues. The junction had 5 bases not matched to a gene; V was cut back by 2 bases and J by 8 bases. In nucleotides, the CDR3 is TGTGCCAGCAGCTTTCAGGGACTAGCGGGAGGAGATGAGCAGTTCTTC. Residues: CASSFQGLAGGDEQFF.

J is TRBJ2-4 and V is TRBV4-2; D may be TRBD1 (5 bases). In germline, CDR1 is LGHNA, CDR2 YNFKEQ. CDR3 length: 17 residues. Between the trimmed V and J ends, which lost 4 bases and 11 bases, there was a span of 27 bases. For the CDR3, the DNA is TGTGCCAGCAGCCCCACTCTAGGACACCGGGTGAAGGAACTTCAGTACTTC. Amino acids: CASSPTLGHRVKELQYF.

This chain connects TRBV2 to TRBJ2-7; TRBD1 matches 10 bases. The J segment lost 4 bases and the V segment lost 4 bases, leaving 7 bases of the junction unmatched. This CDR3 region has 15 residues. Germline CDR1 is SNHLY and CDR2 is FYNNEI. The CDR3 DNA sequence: TGTGCCAGCAGTGTACGACAGGGGGCAAGTTACGAGCAGTACTTC. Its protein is CASSVRQGASYEQYF.

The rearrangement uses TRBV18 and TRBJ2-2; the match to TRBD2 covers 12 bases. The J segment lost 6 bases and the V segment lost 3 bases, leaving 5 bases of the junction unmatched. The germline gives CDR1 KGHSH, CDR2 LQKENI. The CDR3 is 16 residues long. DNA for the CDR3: TGTGCCAGCTCACCCCGACTAGCGGGAGTGTCCGGGGAGCTGTTTTTT. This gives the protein CASSPRLAGVSGELFF. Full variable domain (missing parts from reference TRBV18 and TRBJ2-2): NAGVMQNPRHLVRRRGQEARLRCSPMKGHSHVYWYRQLPEEGLKFMVYLQKENIIDESGMPKERFSAEFPKEGPSILRIQQVVRGDSAAYFCASSPRLAGVSGELFFGEGSRLTVL.

In DNA form, the CDR3 reads TGCAGCGGGAGAATCCAGGGGGGAAACACCATATATTTT. Protein product: CSGRIQGGNTIYF. This chain uses TRBV29-1 with TRBJ1-3; perhaps TRBD1 as D (6 bases). V was shortened by 7 bases and J by 4 bases, with 14 bases between the two germline ends. The germline gives CDR1 SQVTM, CDR2 ANQGSEA. This CDR3 is built from 13 residues. The full variable domain, rest sourced from reference TRBV29-1 and TRBJ1-3, is SAVISQKPSRDICQRGTSLTIQCQVDSQVTMMFWYRQQPGQSLTLIATANQGSEATYESGFVIDKFPISRPNLTFSTLTVSNMSPEDSSIYLCSGRIQGGNTIYFGEGSWLTVV.

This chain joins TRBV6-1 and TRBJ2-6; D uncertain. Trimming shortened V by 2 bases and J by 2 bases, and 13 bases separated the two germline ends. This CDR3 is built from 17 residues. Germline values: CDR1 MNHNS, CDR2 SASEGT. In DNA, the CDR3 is TGTGCCAGCAGTGAATACGGAGCGCCGGCTGGGGCCAACGTCCTGACTTTC. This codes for CASSEYGAPAGANVLTF.

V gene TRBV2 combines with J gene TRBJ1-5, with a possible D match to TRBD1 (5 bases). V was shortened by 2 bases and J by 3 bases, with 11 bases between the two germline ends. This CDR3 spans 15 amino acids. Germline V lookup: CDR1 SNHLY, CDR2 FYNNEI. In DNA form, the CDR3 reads TGTGCCAGCAGTGAAAGGGGCGGATTCAATCAGCCCCAGCATTTT. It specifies CASSERGGFNQPQHF.